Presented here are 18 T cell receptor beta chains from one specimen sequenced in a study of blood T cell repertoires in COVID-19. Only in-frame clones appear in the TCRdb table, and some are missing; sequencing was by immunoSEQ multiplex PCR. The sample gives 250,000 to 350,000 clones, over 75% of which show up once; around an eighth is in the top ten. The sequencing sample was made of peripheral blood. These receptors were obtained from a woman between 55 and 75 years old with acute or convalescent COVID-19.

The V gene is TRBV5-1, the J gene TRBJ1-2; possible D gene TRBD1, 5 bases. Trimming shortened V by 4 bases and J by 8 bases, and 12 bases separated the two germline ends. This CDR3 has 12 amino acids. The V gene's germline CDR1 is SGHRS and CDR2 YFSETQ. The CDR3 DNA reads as TGCGCCAGCAGCCCGGACATGGGCGGCTACACCTTC. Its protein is CASSPDMGGYTF.

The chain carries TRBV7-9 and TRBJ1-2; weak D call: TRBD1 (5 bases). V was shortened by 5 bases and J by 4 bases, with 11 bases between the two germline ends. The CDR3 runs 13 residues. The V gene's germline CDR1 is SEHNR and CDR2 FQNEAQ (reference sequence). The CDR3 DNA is TGTGCCAGCAGCCCGGGGGACCTCTATGGCTACACCTTC. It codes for CASSPGDLYGYTF.

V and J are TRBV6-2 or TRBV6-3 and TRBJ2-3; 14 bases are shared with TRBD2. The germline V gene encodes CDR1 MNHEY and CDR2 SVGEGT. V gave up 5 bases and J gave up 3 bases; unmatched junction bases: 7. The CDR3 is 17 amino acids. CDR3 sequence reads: CASSTGLAGEETDTQYF. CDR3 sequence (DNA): TGTGCCAGCAGTACGGGACTAGCGGGAGAAGAGACAGATACGCAGTATTTT.

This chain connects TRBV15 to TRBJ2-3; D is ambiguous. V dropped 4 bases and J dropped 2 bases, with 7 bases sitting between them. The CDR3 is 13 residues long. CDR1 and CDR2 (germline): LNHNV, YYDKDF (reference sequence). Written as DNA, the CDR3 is TGTGCCACCAGCACCCAGATCACAGATACGCAGTATTTT. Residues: CATSTQITDTQYF.

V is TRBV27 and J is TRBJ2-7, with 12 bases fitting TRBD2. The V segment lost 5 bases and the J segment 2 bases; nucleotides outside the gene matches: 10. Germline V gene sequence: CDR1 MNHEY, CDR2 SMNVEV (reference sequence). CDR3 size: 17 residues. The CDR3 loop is CASSQRLLAGGTYEQYF. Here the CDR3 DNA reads TGTGCCAGCAGTCAAAGACTCCTAGCGGGGGGGACCTACGAGCAGTACTTC.

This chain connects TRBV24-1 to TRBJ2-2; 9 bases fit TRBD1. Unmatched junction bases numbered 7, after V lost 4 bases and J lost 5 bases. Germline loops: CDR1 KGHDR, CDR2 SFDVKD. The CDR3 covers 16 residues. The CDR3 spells CATSDGTGLRTGELFF. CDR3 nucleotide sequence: TGTGCCACCAGTGACGGGACAGGGTTGAGGACCGGGGAGCTGTTTTTT.

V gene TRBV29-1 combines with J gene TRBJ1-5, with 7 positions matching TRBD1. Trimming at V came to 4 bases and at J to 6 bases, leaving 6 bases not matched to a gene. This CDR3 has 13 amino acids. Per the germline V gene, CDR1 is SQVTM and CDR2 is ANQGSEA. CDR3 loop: CSVGGTVGQPQHF. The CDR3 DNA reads TGCAGCGTTGGGGGGACAGTCGGTCAGCCCCAGCATTTT.

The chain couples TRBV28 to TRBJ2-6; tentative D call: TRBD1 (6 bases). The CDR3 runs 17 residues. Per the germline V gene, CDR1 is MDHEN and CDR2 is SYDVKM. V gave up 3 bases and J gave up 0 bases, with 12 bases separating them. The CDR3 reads CASSFRAQGSGANVLTF. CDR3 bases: TGTGCCAGCAGTTTTCGCGCACAGGGCTCTGGGGCCAACGTCCTGACTTTC.

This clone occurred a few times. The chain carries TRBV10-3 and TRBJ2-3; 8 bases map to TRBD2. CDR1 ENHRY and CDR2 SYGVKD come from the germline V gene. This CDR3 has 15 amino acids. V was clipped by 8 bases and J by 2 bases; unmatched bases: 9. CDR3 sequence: CAISSSGGSTDTQYF. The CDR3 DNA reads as TGTGCCATCTCGTCGAGCGGGGGTTCCACAGATACGCAGTATTTT.

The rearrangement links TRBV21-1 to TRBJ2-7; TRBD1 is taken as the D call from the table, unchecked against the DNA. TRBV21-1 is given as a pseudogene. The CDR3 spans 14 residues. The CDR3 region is CASSTGSLANEQYF. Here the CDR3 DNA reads TGTGCCAGCAGCACAGGGTCTCTGGCAAACGAGCAGTACTTC.

As DNA, the CDR3 is TGTGCCAGCAGCTTCCCGGGGGGGTCCTACGAGCAGTACTTC. Amino acid sequence: CASSFPGGSYEQYF. The chain joins TRBV7-2 to TRBJ2-7; 8 nucleotides align to TRBD2. This CDR3 contains 14 residues. With 3 bases clipped from V and 1 base from J, the junction kept 2 bases outside the gene matches. The germline gives CDR1 SGHTA, CDR2 FQGNSA.

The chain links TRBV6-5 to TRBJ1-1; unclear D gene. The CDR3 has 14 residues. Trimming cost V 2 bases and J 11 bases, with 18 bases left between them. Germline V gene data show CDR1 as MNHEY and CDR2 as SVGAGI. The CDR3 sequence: CASSYHGQEVVAFF. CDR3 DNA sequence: TGTGCCAGCAGTTACCACGGGCAGGAGGTAGTGGCTTTCTTT.

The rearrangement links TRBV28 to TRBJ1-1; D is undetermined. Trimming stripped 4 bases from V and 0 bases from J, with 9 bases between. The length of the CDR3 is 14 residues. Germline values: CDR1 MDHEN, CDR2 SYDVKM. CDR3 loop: CASSSVGVNTEAFF. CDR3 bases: TGTGCCAGCAGTTCAGTCGGAGTGAACACTGAAGCTTTCTTT.

CDR3 sequence (DNA): TGTGCCAGCAGGTCAGGGGCCTCTGGAAACACCATATATTTT. This sequence encodes CASRSGASGNTIYF. The chain employs TRBV7-2 and TRBJ1-3, with a tentative D call TRBD1 (6 bases). The CDR3 has 14 amino acids. Trimming stripped 6 bases from V and 0 bases from J, with 9 bases between. Germline V lookup: CDR1 SGHTA, CDR2 FQGNSA.

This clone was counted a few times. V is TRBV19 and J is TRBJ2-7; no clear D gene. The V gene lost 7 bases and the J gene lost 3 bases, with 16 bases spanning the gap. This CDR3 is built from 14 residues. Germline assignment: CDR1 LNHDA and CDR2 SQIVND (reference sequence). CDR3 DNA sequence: TGTGCCAGTAACCCCCGCGAGAAAAACTACGAGCAGTACTTC. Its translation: CASNPREKNYEQYF. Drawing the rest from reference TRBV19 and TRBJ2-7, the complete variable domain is DGGITQSPKYLFRKEGQNVTLSCEQNLNHDAMYWYRQDPGQGLRLIYYSQIVNDFQKGDIAEGYSVSREKKESFPLTVTSAQKNPTAFYLCASNPREKNYEQYFGPGTRLTVT.

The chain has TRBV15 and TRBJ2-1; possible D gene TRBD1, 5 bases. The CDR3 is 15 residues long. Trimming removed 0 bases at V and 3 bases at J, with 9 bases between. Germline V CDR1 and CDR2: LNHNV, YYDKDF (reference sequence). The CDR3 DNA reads TGTGCCACCAGCAGAGATCAGGGCAGCTACAATGAGCAGTTCTTC. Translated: CATSRDQGSYNEQFF.

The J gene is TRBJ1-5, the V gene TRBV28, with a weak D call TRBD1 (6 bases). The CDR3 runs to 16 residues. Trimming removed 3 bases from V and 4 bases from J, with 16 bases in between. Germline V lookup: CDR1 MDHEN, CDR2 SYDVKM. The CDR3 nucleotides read TGTGCCAGCAGTTTGCCCGGGACACATAATAATCAGCCCCAGCATTTT. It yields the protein CASSLPGTHNNQPQHF. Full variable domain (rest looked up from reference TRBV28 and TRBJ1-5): DVKVTQSSRYLVKRTGEKVFLECVQDMDHENMFWYRQDPGLGLRLIYFSYDVKMKEKGDIPEGYSVSREKKERFSLILESASTNQTSMYLCASSLPGTHNNQPQHFGDGTRLSIL.

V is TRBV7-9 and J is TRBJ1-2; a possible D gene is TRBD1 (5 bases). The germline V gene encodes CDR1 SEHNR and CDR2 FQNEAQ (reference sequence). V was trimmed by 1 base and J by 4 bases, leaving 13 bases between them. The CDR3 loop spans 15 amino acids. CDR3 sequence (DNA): TGTGCCAGCAGCTTAGGTTGGGGGGGAGTCTATGGCTACACCTTC. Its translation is CASSLGWGGVYGYTF.